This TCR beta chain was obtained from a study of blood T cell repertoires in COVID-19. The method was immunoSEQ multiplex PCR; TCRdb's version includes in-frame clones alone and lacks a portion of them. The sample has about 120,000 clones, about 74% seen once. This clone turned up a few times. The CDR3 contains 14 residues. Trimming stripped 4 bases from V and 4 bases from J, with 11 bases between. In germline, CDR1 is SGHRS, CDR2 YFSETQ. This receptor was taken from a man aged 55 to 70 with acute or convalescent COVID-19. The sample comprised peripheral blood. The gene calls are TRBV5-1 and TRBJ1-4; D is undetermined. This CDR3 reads CASSDNAGNEKLFF. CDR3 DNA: TGCGCCAGCAGCGATAATGCGGGTAATGAAAAACTGTTTTTT.